Described below is a single T cell receptor beta chain sequence and its context. Its target is not known. This sample is drawn from a study of OX40 agonist ivuxolimab in advanced cancers. TCRdb's copy holds only in-frame clones and misses some; the assay was immunoSEQ multiplex PCR. The data contain some 100,000 clones, around 90% of them singletons. V was trimmed by 3 bases and J by 5 bases, leaving 17 bases between them. CDR3 length equals 15 residues. The germline V gene has CDR1 SGHAT and CDR2 FQNNGV. The study, taken as a whole, reports: Compared with CD4+, CD8+ T cells on average had more expanded clones.

The V call is TRBV11-2, the J call TRBJ2-7, with D tentatively TRBD1 (6 bases). The sequence came from an adult with an advanced solid tumor such as melanoma, head and neck, liver or kidney cancer. This material consisted of CD4+ or CD8+ T cells sorted from blood, taken in a trial of the OX40 agonist ivuxolimab. The CDR3 DNA reads as TGTGCCAGCAGCTTTAAGTTACGAGACAGGCACGAGCAGTACTTC. Its translation is CASSFKLRDRHEQYF.